The present T cell receptor beta chain was sequenced within a study of technical replicates of blood from several donors. Generated by immunoSEQ multiplex PCR, the TCRdb table keeps only in-frame clones and is missing some. Of around 89,000 clones in the sample, 90% to 95% were seen once. The receptor's source is a human donor in good health. Sequencing was done on a sample of T cells isolated from PBMCs.

CDR3 in amino acids: CASSEVYGGRGYGYTF. DNA for the CDR3: TGTGCCAGCAGTGAAGTCTACGGGGGGCGAGGGTATGGCTACACCTTC. The V call is TRBV6-1, the J call TRBJ1-2; weak D call: TRBD1 (6 bases). Germline assignment: CDR1 MNHNS and CDR2 SASEGT. The CDR3 length is 16 residues. The V end lost 1 base, the J end lost 5 bases, and 17 bases lay between the germline ends.